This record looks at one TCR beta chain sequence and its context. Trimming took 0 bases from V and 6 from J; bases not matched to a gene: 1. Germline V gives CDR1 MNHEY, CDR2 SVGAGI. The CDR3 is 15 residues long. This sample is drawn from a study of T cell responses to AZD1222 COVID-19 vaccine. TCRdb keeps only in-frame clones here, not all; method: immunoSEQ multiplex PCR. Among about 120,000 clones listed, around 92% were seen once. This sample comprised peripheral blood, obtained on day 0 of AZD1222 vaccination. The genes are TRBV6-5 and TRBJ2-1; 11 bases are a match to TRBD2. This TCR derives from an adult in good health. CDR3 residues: CASSYSTSGANEQFF. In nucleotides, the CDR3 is TGTGCCAGCAGTTACTCGACTAGCGGGGCCAATGAGCAGTTCTTC.